Below, 22 T cell receptor beta chains from the same sample are listed, as sequenced in a study of CD8 T cells in ankylosing spondylitis. The study, taken as a whole, reports: Among TCR beta sequences, a motif of eight highly homologous variants appeared characteristic of ankylosing spondylitis blood.

Each CDR3 protein gets one entry after TCRdb re-called the 5' RACE reads with MiXCR. The table includes around 440,000 distinct CDR3 sequences, approximately 17% detected once. Antigens for these TCRs are unknown. Sequencing used blood, either unsorted or a sorted T cell fraction (not recorded which). Receptors originate from a male donor with ankylosing spondylitis.

The gene calls are TRBV2 and TRBJ2-3; D possibly matches TRBD1 or TRBD2 (5 bases each). Per germline, CDR1 SNHLY and CDR2 FYNNEI. There are 13 residues in the CDR3. The germline V and J ends were trimmed by 8 bases and 4 bases, with 13 bases remaining between them. The CDR3 DNA sequence: TGTGCCAGCCTGGGGGATTATTCAGATACGCAGTATTTT. Its translation is CASLGDYSDTQYF. Complete variable domain (other parts from reference TRBV2 and TRBJ2-3): EPEVTQTPSHQVTQMGQEVILRCVPISNHLYFYWYRQILGQKVEFLVSFYNNEISEKSEIFDDQFSVERPDGSNFTLKIRSTKLEDSAMYFCASLGDYSDTQYFGPGTRLTVL.

This clonotype was seen a single time. V usage is TRBV11-2 and J usage is TRBJ1-1; D gene unclear. Deletions cut 2 bases from V and 1 base from J, with 8 bases between. The CDR3 length is 14 residues. The germline V gene has CDR1 SGHAT and CDR2 FQNNGV. CDR3 loop: CASSLKAANTEAFF. The CDR3 DNA sequence: TGTGCCAGCAGCTTAAAGGCGGCGAACACTGAAGCTTTCTTT. Using reference TRBV11-2 and TRBJ1-1 for the parts outside the CDR3, the full variable domain is EAGVAQSPRYKIIEKRQSVAFWCNPISGHATLYWYQQILGQGPKLLIQFQNNGVVDDSQLPKDRFSAERLKGVDSTLKIQPAKLEDSAVYLCASSLKAANTEAFFGQGTRLTVV.

This clonotype was counted at least ten times. The chain links TRBV4-1 to TRBJ1-1; perhaps TRBD1 as D (5 bases). CDR1 and CDR2 (germline): MGHRA, YSYEKL. V lost 1 base, J lost 0 bases, and 15 bases lay in between. The CDR3 extends over 17 amino acids. The CDR3 here is CASSQGVGPGMNTEAFF. The CDR3 nucleotides read TGCGCCAGCAGCCAAGGGGTGGGGCCGGGGATGAACACTGAAGCTTTCTTT.

The rearrangement joins TRBV7-6 to TRBJ1-1; D is possibly TRBD1 (6 bases). Between the trimmed V and J ends, which lost 5 bases and 5 bases, there was a span of 18 bases. The CDR3 consists of 15 residues. The V gene's germline CDR1 is SGHVS and CDR2 FNYEAQ. The CDR3 is CASSLLPRGDTEAFF. CDR3 sequence (DNA): TGTGCCAGCAGCCTACTGCCCAGGGGTGATACTGAAGCTTTCTTT.

This clonotype was seen only once. J is TRBJ2-2 and V is TRBV5-5; possible D gene TRBD1, 5 bases. Trimming took off 3 bases at V and 1 base at J, with 13 bases between the two ends. Per the germline V gene, CDR1 is SGHKS and CDR2 is YYEKEE (reference sequence). This CDR3 has 16 residues. CDR3 loop: CASSSQGFRNTGELFF. CDR3 DNA sequence: TGTGCCAGCAGCTCCCAGGGCTTTCGGAACACCGGGGAGCTGTTTTTT.

This clonotype was seen a handful of times. The chain combines TRBV15 with TRBJ2-7, with 7 bases aligning to TRBD1. Germline-derived CDR1 and CDR2 are LNHNV and YYDKDF (reference sequence). The V segment lost 2 bases and the J segment 6 bases; nucleotides outside the gene matches: 7. The CDR3 spans 14 residues. CDR3 region: CATSRSRGGLEQYF. CDR3 sequence (DNA): TGTGCCACCAGCAGATCCCGAGGGGGCCTCGAGCAGTACTTC.

V usage is TRBV7-2 and J usage is TRBJ1-5, with D hard to call. V lost 2 bases, J lost 4 bases, and 12 bases lay in between. The CDR3 consists of 15 residues. Germline values: CDR1 SGHTA, CDR2 FQGNSA. DNA for the CDR3: TGTGCCAGCAGCTTACTGGGGTTGCAGAATCAGCCCCAGCATTTT. Amino acid sequence: CASSLLGLQNQPQHF. Full variable domain (rest looked up from reference TRBV7-2 and TRBJ1-5): GAGVSQSPSNKVTEKGKDVELRCDPISGHTALYWYRQSLGQGLEFLIYFQGNSAPDKSGLPSDRFSAERTGGSVSTLTIQRTQQEDSAVYLCASSLLGLQNQPQHFGDGTRLSIL.

This clonotype came up many times. The chain couples TRBV2 to TRBJ1-5; TRBD1 might be the D (6 bases). Per the germline V gene, CDR1 is SNHLY and CDR2 is FYNNEI. V was pared by 6 bases and J by 5 bases, with 11 bases between. The CDR3 sequence is 13 residues long. In DNA, the CDR3 is TGTGCCAGCAGGTTAACAGGGTATCAGCCCCAGCATTTT. The encoded protein is CASRLTGYQPQHF.

The CDR3 DNA reads as TGTGCCAGCAGTCCACAGGGGGGTACGTACACTGAAGCTTTCTTT. This gives the protein CASSPQGGTYTEAFF. This chain joins TRBV12-3 or TRBV12-4 and TRBJ1-1; 8 positions match TRBD1. V lost 5 bases and J lost 3; bases outside the gene matches: 8. The CDR3 sequence is 15 residues long.

This chain uses TRBV7-2 with TRBJ2-3, with a possible D match to TRBD2 (6 bases). Germline values: CDR1 SGHTA, CDR2 FQGNSA. The ends were cut back, 1 base at V and 4 bases at J, with 15 bases in the middle. CDR3 length: 16 amino acids. CDR3 amino acids: CASSLGWGDAADTQYF. CDR3 nucleotide sequence: TGTGCCAGCAGCTTAGGTTGGGGGGATGCCGCAGATACGCAGTATTTT.

V is TRBV12-3 or TRBV12-4 and J is TRBJ1-4, with 9 bases aligning to TRBD1. This CDR3 contains 16 residues. V trimming: 5 bases; J trimming: 10 bases; junction bases outside the gene matches: 14. CDR3 bases: TGTGCCAGCAGTAAAACGACCGGGACAGGGCCCGGAAAACTGTTTTTT. Its translation is CASSKTTGTGPGKLFF.

The chain employs TRBV20-1 and TRBJ2-1; weak D call: TRBD2 (6 bases). This CDR3 region has 15 residues. Between the trimmed V and J ends, which lost 4 bases and 3 bases, there was a span of 16 bases. CDR1 and CDR2 from the germline V gene are DFQATT and SNEGSKA (reference sequence). The CDR3: CSAKEGLTLYNEQFF. CDR3 nucleotides: TGCAGTGCTAAGGAGGGATTAACACTCTACAATGAGCAGTTCTTC.

The chain has TRBV5-5 and TRBJ2-5; TRBD2 agrees at 7 bases. The length of the CDR3 is 14 residues. Germline V gene data show CDR1 as SGHKS and CDR2 as YYEKEE (reference sequence). V lost 2 bases to trimming and J lost 5 bases; unmatched junction nucleotides: 6. The CDR3 loop reads CASSFNGGYETQYF. The CDR3 DNA follows: TGTGCCAGCAGCTTTAACGGGGGGTATGAGACCCAGTACTTC.

At least ten counts were recorded for this clonotype. The J gene is TRBJ2-7, the V gene TRBV5-5; D is undetermined. V lost 0 bases and J lost 2, with 12 bases in between. Germline CDR1 and CDR2: SGHKS and YYEKEE (reference sequence). The length of the CDR3 is 15 residues. CDR3 in amino acids: CASSLAPVPAYEQYF. The DNA for the CDR3 is TGTGCCAGCAGCTTGGCACCTGTACCAGCCTACGAGCAGTACTTC. The whole variable domain, filled in from reference TRBV5-5 and TRBJ2-7, reads DAGVTQSPTHLIKTRGQQVTLRCSPISGHKSVSWYQQVLGQGPQFIFQYYEKEERGRGNFPDRFSARQFPNYSSELNVNALLLGDSALYLCASSLAPVPAYEQYFGPGTRLTVT.

The rearrangement uses TRBV4-1 and TRBJ1-1, with D hard to call. Trimming removed 0 bases at V and 0 bases at J, with 8 bases between. Per the germline V gene, CDR1 is MGHRA and CDR2 is YSYEKL. This CDR3 contains 15 residues. The CDR3 loop reads CASSQEPAMNTEAFF. Here the CDR3 DNA reads TGCGCCAGCAGCCAAGAACCAGCTATGAACACTGAAGCTTTCTTT.

Ten or more counts support this clonotype. The chain joins TRBV12-3 or TRBV12-4 to TRBJ1-2; no clear D. The V and J ends lost 0 bases and 2 bases respectively, with 4 bases between them. This CDR3 has 13 residues. The CDR3 loop reads CASSLAGNYGYTF. The DNA for the CDR3 is TGTGCCAGCAGTTTAGCAGGGAACTATGGCTACACCTTC.

This clonotype was observed many times. V and J are TRBV20-1 and TRBJ2-3, with 11 bases aligning to TRBD2. The CDR3 runs to 18 residues. The ends lost 2 bases at V and 0 bases at J; junction bases unmatched: 10. From germline, CDR1 is DFQATT and CDR2 SNEGSKA (reference sequence). The CDR3 loop is CSARPALTSGESTDTQYF. As DNA, the CDR3 is TGCAGTGCTAGACCCGCACTGACTAGCGGGGAGAGCACAGATACGCAGTATTTT.

There are a few counts of this clonotype. The rearrangement links TRBV12-3 or TRBV12-4 to TRBJ1-4; D is perhaps TRBD1 (5 bases). The CDR3 loop spans 13 amino acids. Trimming removed 6 bases from V and 7 bases from J, with 12 bases in between. The CDR3 bases are TGTGCCAGCAGAGGGACCGCGGGTGAAAAACTGTTTTTT. This encodes CASRGTAGEKLFF.

In this sample, this clonotype turned up a few times. This chain connects TRBV10-3 to TRBJ1-5; TRBD1 might be the D (5 bases). Germline values: CDR1 ENHRY, CDR2 SYGVKD. There are 14 residues in the CDR3. V was pared by 0 bases and J by 7 bases, with 10 bases between. This chain's CDR3 is CAISESGEVQPQHF. The CDR3 DNA reads as TGTGCCATCAGTGAGTCAGGGGAGGTCCAGCCCCAGCATTTT.

In this sample, this clonotype turned up many times. V is TRBV29-1 and J is TRBJ1-1; maybe TRBD1 (5 bases). Germline CDR1 reads SQVTM; CDR2 reads ANQGSEA. Trimming shortened V by 7 bases and J by 1 base, and 16 bases separated the two germline ends. This CDR3 region has 14 residues. CDR3: CSGQAGTANTEAFF. CDR3 in DNA: TGCAGCGGTCAAGCCGGGACGGCGAACACTGAAGCTTTCTTT.

The genes are TRBV7-9 and TRBJ1-5; 8 nucleotides agree with TRBD1. CDR3 length equals 14 residues. V was pared by 5 bases and J by 11 bases, with 11 bases of the junction left unmatched. Germline V gene data show CDR1 as SEHNR and CDR2 as FQNEAQ (reference sequence). The CDR3 DNA reads as TGTGCCAGCAGCGCCACGGGTTCGACAGGGGCCCAGCATTTT. This gives the protein CASSATGSTGAQHF.

This clonotype was observed a handful of times. The rearrangement joins TRBV5-1 to TRBJ2-1, with D possibly being TRBD1 or TRBD2 (5 bases each). This CDR3 has 16 amino acids. CDR1 SGHRS and CDR2 YFSETQ come from the germline V gene. Trimming cost V 1 base and J 3 bases, with 14 bases left between them. The CDR3 reads CASSLFTGRNYNEQFF. The DNA for the CDR3 is TGCGCCAGCAGCTTGTTTACGGGACGGAACTACAATGAGCAGTTCTTC.